The present entry profiles one TCR beta chain with its context. Its antigen is still unknown. Trimming cost V 2 bases and J 6 bases; bases outside gene matches: 4. CDR3 length: 14 amino acids. The germline V gene encodes CDR1 SGDLS and CDR2 YYNGEE. This entry comes from a study of cytomegalovirus exposure and HLA in healthy donors. Study-wide results and limits: Later analysis suggested most CMV-associated TCR beta chains were HLA-restricted. In a later analysis, compared with equally common non-associated chains, HLA-associated beta chains were more expanded. A later analysis showed TCR association rates differing by HLA locus, peaking at DRB1 and lowest at HLA-C.

With 60 Vbeta and 13 Jbeta primers, the PCR was carried out. Libraries were prepared by immunoSEQ multiplex PCR; TCRdb keeps only in-frame clonotypes and omits some of them. The table includes some 120,000 clones, less than 80% detected once. This chain links TRBV9 with TRBJ2-2, with 7 bases lining up with TRBD2. The receptor was isolated from a man aged 45-60 years in good health and CMV-seronegative. Sequencing input: PBMCs. CDR3 sequence reads: CASSVGGPAGELFF. The CDR3, as DNA: TGTGCCAGCAGCGTGGGAGGGCCGGCCGGGGAGCTGTTTTTT.